This note documents a single T cell receptor beta chain sequence. This sample is drawn from a study of Ad26.COV2.S vaccination and SARS-CoV-2 variants. The ends lost 7 bases at V and 11 bases at J; junction bases unmatched: 13. CDR1 and CDR2 from the germline V gene are ENHRY and SYGVKD. The CDR3 length is 13 residues. Profiling relied on immunoSEQ multiplex PCR, and the TCRdb table lists in-frame clones only, not all of them. The data contain about 320,000 clones, roughly 80% of them singletons. As for treatment: around 19 received Ad26.COV2.S at low or high dose, single or two shots; 5 received placebo; per-sample allocation not given. Following the first vaccine or placebo injection, samples were taken on day 63.

Sequencing was performed on peripheral blood, taken in a trial of Ad26.COV2.S vaccine versus placebo. The receptor was derived from a person between 18 and 60 years old who received the Ad26.COV2.S COVID-19 vaccine or a placebo. This chain uses TRBV10-3 with TRBJ1-2, with TRBD1 matching over 7 bases. Written as DNA, the CDR3 is TGTGCCATCACCCTTTCGACAGGGACACGATACACCTTC. It is translated as CAITLSTGTRYTF.